These T cell receptor beta chains were read from a single sample in a study of vaccination and CD4 T cells after COVID-19. Antigens of these TCRs are unknown. TCRdb re-derived calls from the PCR reads in MiXCR, one entry per CDR3 protein. The sample consists of roughly 8,000 distinct CDR3 sequences, 40% to 55% of them appearing once. The sequenced sample was CD4+ T cells from blood, cultured in vitro. The receptors here all came from a human donor who had recovered from COVID-19. Both conserved end residues are part of each CDR3. The order of the fields is V gene, D gene, J gene, clone size, CDR3 protein, CDR3 DNA. The D gene is left open where the match is weak. For some rows the clone size is stated as once, few or many, or as a class when expanded; others skip it.

v_gene: TRBV4-3
d_gene: -
j_gene: TRBJ2-2
abundance: -
CDR3aa: CASSQDWGGPTGELFF
CDR3nt: TGCGCCAGCAGCCAAGATTGGGGGGGGCCCACCGGGGAGCTGTTTTTT

v_gene: TRBV25-1
d_gene: -
j_gene: TRBJ1-1
abundance: -
CDR3aa: CASSDGSTEAFF
CDR3nt: TGTGCCAGCAGTGACGGAAGCACTGAAGCTTTCTTT

v_gene: TRBV7-6
d_gene: TRBD1
j_gene: TRBJ2-7
abundance: -
CDR3aa: CASSKPGQGAQVQYF
CDR3nt: TGTGCCAGCAGCAAACCGGGACAGGGGGCGCAAGTGCAGTACTTC

v_gene: TRBV12-3/TRBV12-4
d_gene: -
j_gene: TRBJ2-1
abundance: -
CDR3aa: CASSLPVSGNSEGQFF
CDR3nt: TGTGCCAGCAGCCTTCCGGTTAGCGGTAACTCCGAGGGGCAGTTCTTC

v_gene: TRBV19
d_gene: -
j_gene: TRBJ2-5
abundance: -
CDR3aa: CASSRATPQGETQYF
CDR3nt: TGTGCCAGTAGTAGAGCTACTCCCCAGGGGGAGACCCAGTACTTC

v_gene: TRBV27
d_gene: -
j_gene: TRBJ2-2
abundance: -
CDR3aa: CASGRANTGELFF
CDR3nt: TGTGCCAGCGGCAGGGCGAACACCGGGGAGCTGTTTTTT

v_gene: TRBV4-2
d_gene: TRBD2
j_gene: TRBJ2-5
abundance: -
CDR3aa: CASSQDQLAGGTQYF
CDR3nt: TGTGCCAGCAGCCAAGATCAACTAGCGGGGGGGACCCAGTACTTC

v_gene: TRBV20-1
d_gene: TRBD1
j_gene: TRBJ1-2
abundance: -
CDR3aa: CSATIQGNYGYTF
CDR3nt: TGCAGTGCCACCATACAGGGGAACTATGGCTACACCTTC

v_gene: TRBV5-1
d_gene: TRBD1
j_gene: TRBJ1-1
abundance: -
CDR3aa: CASSLEGTDNTEAFF
CDR3nt: TGCGCCAGCAGCTTGGAGGGGACAGATAACACTGAAGCTTTCTTT

v_gene: TRBV20-1
d_gene: TRBD1
j_gene: TRBJ1-6
abundance: -
CDR3aa: CSARTGTGGYNSPLHF
CDR3nt: TGCAGTGCTCGTACCGGGACAGGGGGTTATAATTCACCCCTCCACTTT

v_gene: TRBV24-1
d_gene: -
j_gene: TRBJ2-1
abundance: -
CDR3aa: CATSDPASGKYNEQFF
CDR3nt: TGTGCCACCAGTGATCCCGCTAGTGGCAAGTACAATGAGCAGTTCTTC

v_gene: TRBV5-6
d_gene: -
j_gene: TRBJ2-7
abundance: once
CDR3aa: CASSLRWALESYEQYF
CDR3nt: TGTGCCAGCAGCTTGAGGTGGGCCCTGGAGTCCTACGAGCAGTACTTC

v_gene: TRBV7-2
d_gene: TRBD2
j_gene: TRBJ2-3
abundance: -
CDR3aa: CASSRDYDTDTQYF
CDR3nt: TGTGCCAGCTCAAGGGACTATGACACAGATACGCAGTATTTT

v_gene: TRBV7-2
d_gene: -
j_gene: TRBJ2-3
abundance: -
CDR3aa: CASSLDRTSTDTQYF
CDR3nt: TGTGCCAGCAGCTTAGACAGGACTAGCACAGATACGCAGTATTTT

v_gene: TRBV24-1
d_gene: -
j_gene: TRBJ1-5
abundance: -
CDR3aa: CAKFYLGRISNQPQHF
CDR3nt: TGTGCCAAGTTCTACCTGGGACGGATTAGCAATCAGCCCCAGCATTTT

v_gene: TRBV11-3
d_gene: -
j_gene: TRBJ2-7
abundance: -
CDR3aa: CASSLDRIADTYEQYF
CDR3nt: TGTGCCAGCAGCTTAGATAGGATTGCAGATACCTACGAGCAGTACTTC

v_gene: TRBV7-6
d_gene: -
j_gene: TRBJ2-2
abundance: -
CDR3aa: CASSPITGDSPGELFF
CDR3nt: TGTGCCAGCAGTCCCATAACGGGGGATAGTCCCGGGGAGCTGTTTTTT

v_gene: TRBV10-3
d_gene: TRBD1
j_gene: TRBJ1-2
abundance: few
CDR3aa: CAIRAGGGEVHGYTF
CDR3nt: TGTGCCATCAGAGCAGGGGGGGGCGAGGTTCATGGCTACACCTTC

v_gene: TRBV6-1
d_gene: TRBD1
j_gene: TRBJ2-3
abundance: -
CDR3aa: CASREGSGQGAFQDTQYF
CDR3nt: TGTGCCAGCAGGGAGGGCTCGGGACAGGGGGCATTTCAAGATACGCAGTATTTT

v_gene: TRBV19
d_gene: -
j_gene: TRBJ2-5
abundance: -
CDR3aa: CASRPRGQDGVETQYF
CDR3nt: TGTGCCAGTAGGCCTCGTGGGCAGGACGGGGTAGAGACCCAGTACTTC

v_gene: TRBV6-1
d_gene: -
j_gene: TRBJ2-2
abundance: -
CDR3aa: CASTTQGRELFF
CDR3nt: TGTGCCAGCACCACCCAGGGGCGGGAGCTGTTTTTT

v_gene: TRBV5-5
d_gene: TRBD2
j_gene: TRBJ2-7
abundance: -
CDR3aa: CASSLVAGGPYEQYF
CDR3nt: TGTGCCAGCAGCTTGGTAGCGGGGGGGCCCTACGAGCAGTACTTC

v_gene: TRBV18
d_gene: -
j_gene: TRBJ2-7
abundance: -
CDR3aa: CASSPLRGEQYF
CDR3nt: TGTGCCAGCTCACCCCTAAGGGGCGAGCAGTACTTC

v_gene: TRBV20-1
d_gene: -
j_gene: TRBJ2-1
abundance: -
CDR3aa: CSALRTKGVYEQFF
CDR3nt: TGCAGTGCCCTCCGGACCAAGGGGGTATATGAGCAGTTCTTC

v_gene: TRBV7-7
d_gene: -
j_gene: TRBJ1-3
abundance: -
CDR3aa: CASSPSPGSGNTIYF
CDR3nt: TGTGCTAGCAGCCCCAGCCCGGGCTCTGGAAACACCATATATTTT

v_gene: TRBV6-2/TRBV6-3
d_gene: TRBD1
j_gene: TRBJ1-1
abundance: few
CDR3aa: CASSFRDRGQPNTEAFF
CDR3nt: TGTGCCAGCAGTTTCCGGGACAGGGGGCAACCGAACACTGAAGCTTTCTTT

v_gene: TRBV12-3/TRBV12-4
d_gene: -
j_gene: TRBJ2-3
abundance: -
CDR3aa: CASSLRRDTDTQYF
CDR3nt: TGTGCCAGCAGTTTAAGGCGCGACACAGATACGCAGTATTTT

v_gene: TRBV20-1
d_gene: -
j_gene: TRBJ2-3
abundance: large
CDR3aa: CSARPPRHPTDTQYF
CDR3nt: TGCAGTGCTAGGCCCCCCCGCCATCCGACAGATACGCAGTATTTT

v_gene: TRBV20-1
d_gene: -
j_gene: TRBJ2-3
abundance: -
CDR3aa: CSAIQAAITDTQYF
CDR3nt: TGCAGTGCTATTCAGGCAGCGATCACAGATACGCAGTATTTT

v_gene: TRBV20-1
d_gene: TRBD1
j_gene: TRBJ1-5
abundance: few
CDR3aa: CSAAGTVNQPQHF
CDR3nt: TGCAGTGCCGCCGGGACAGTGAATCAGCCCCAGCATTTT

v_gene: TRBV20-1
d_gene: TRBD1
j_gene: TRBJ1-1
abundance: -
CDR3aa: CSARPRDRGASTEAFF
CDR3nt: TGCAGTGCTAGACCCCGGGACAGGGGGGCCAGCACTGAAGCTTTCTTT

v_gene: TRBV27
d_gene: -
j_gene: TRBJ1-1
abundance: few
CDR3aa: CASSLATNTEAFF
CDR3nt: TGTGCCAGCAGTTTAGCCACGAACACTGAAGCTTTCTTT

v_gene: TRBV28
d_gene: -
j_gene: TRBJ2-1
abundance: -
CDR3aa: CASSLYRREQFF
CDR3nt: TGTGCCAGCAGTCTTTATAGGCGTGAGCAGTTCTTC

v_gene: TRBV6-1
d_gene: TRBD2
j_gene: TRBJ2-5
abundance: -
CDR3aa: CASSEVNGFGGTETQYF
CDR3nt: TGTGCCAGCAGTGAAGTAAACGGTTTCGGGGGGACGGAGACCCAGTACTTC

v_gene: TRBV15
d_gene: -
j_gene: TRBJ2-3
abundance: few
CDR3aa: CATSRRRGADTDTQYF
CDR3nt: TGTGCCACCAGCAGACGTAGGGGGGCAGATACAGATACGCAGTATTTT

v_gene: TRBV6-2/TRBV6-3
d_gene: TRBD1
j_gene: TRBJ1-5
abundance: -
CDR3aa: CAARTGWSQPQHF
CDR3nt: TGTGCCGCCCGGACAGGGTGGAGTCAGCCCCAGCATTTT

v_gene: TRBV6-1
d_gene: -
j_gene: TRBJ2-3
abundance: few
CDR3aa: CASSEMSVLADTQYF
CDR3nt: TGTGCCAGCAGTGAAATGAGTGTTCTCGCAGATACGCAGTATTTT

v_gene: TRBV2
d_gene: -
j_gene: TRBJ1-2
abundance: few
CDR3aa: CASSGIGSYGYTF
CDR3nt: TGTGCCAGCAGTGGAATAGGGAGCTATGGCTACACCTTC

v_gene: TRBV20-1
d_gene: TRBD1
j_gene: TRBJ1-6
abundance: -
CDR3aa: CSAGDGQVLGALHF
CDR3nt: TGCAGTGCTGGCGACGGACAGGTGCTTGGGGCCCTCCACTTT

v_gene: TRBV7-2
d_gene: -
j_gene: TRBJ2-7
abundance: -
CDR3aa: CASSLVANGSYEQYF
CDR3nt: TGTGCCAGCAGCTTAGTAGCTAACGGCTCCTACGAGCAGTACTTC

v_gene: TRBV2
d_gene: TRBD1
j_gene: TRBJ2-7
abundance: -
CDR3aa: CASSKEGQGAHEQYF
CDR3nt: TGTGCCAGCAGTAAAGAAGGACAGGGGGCGCACGAGCAGTACTTC

v_gene: TRBV29-1
d_gene: TRBD1
j_gene: TRBJ1-1
abundance: -
CDR3aa: CSVLRDRGATEAFF
CDR3nt: TGCAGCGTTCTCCGGGACAGGGGTGCCACTGAAGCTTTCTTT

v_gene: TRBV2
d_gene: -
j_gene: TRBJ2-7
abundance: -
CDR3aa: CASSEAPGRGSSYEQYF
CDR3nt: TGTGCCAGCAGTGAAGCGCCGGGCAGGGGAAGCTCCTACGAGCAGTACTTC